The 9 T cell receptor beta chains below all came from one sample that was sequenced in a study of T cell repertoires in ileal Crohn's disease. The repertoire was sequenced with immunoSEQ multiplex PCR; TCRdb's copy has only in-frame clones and lacks some. The sample lists tens of thousands of clones, about 81% occurring once. The sample was ileal tissue. Source of these receptors: an adult with Crohn's disease.

The chain combines TRBV18 with TRBJ1-3, with D possibly matching TRBD1 (6 bases). Trimming pared 5 bases from V and 1 base from J, leaving 12 bases between. The germline V gene has CDR1 KGHSH and CDR2 LQKENI. The CDR3 runs 15 residues. CDR3 sequence (DNA): TGTGCCAGCTCAGCAGGGGACATATCTGGAAACACCATATATTTT. As protein: CASSAGDISGNTIYF.

This clone was detected once. CDR3 coding DNA: TGTGCCAGCAGCCTGCGGGTAGGAGCAACTAATGAAAAACTGTTTTTT. This codes for CASSLRVGATNEKLFF. This rearrangement joins TRBV7-9 to TRBJ1-4; D gene uncertain. CDR1 is SEHNR and CDR2 is FQNEAQ in the germline V gene (reference sequence). V dropped 5 bases and J dropped 0 bases, with 13 bases sitting between them. This CDR3 comprises 16 residues.

CDR3 nucleotides: TGCGCCAGCAGCCTCGATACAGGGGCAGGGACCGGGGAGCTGTTTTTT. This sequence encodes CASSLDTGAGTGELFF. This rearrangement joins TRBV5-1 to TRBJ2-2; TRBD1 matches at 7 bases. Germline V gives CDR1 SGHRS, CDR2 YFSETQ. This CDR3 has 16 amino acids. J gave up 5 bases and V 4 bases, and 11 bases lay outside the gene matches.

The chain combines TRBV6-1 with TRBJ1-3, with a weak D call TRBD1 (5 bases). In germline, CDR1 is MNHNS, CDR2 SASEGT. This CDR3 contains 17 residues. The V and J ends lost 4 bases and 3 bases respectively, with 19 bases between them. CDR3 protein: CASSAYESWGVGNTIYF. The CDR3 DNA is TGTGCCAGCAGTGCCTATGAAAGTTGGGGGGTTGGAAACACCATATATTTT.

The chain couples TRBV6-5 to TRBJ1-2; a possible D gene is TRBD1 (5 bases). The V end lost 6 bases, the J end lost 9 bases, and 14 bases lay between the germline ends. The CDR3 runs to 12 residues. The germline V gene encodes CDR1 MNHEY and CDR2 SVGAGI. The CDR3 sequence is CASRTERSRYTF. The CDR3 nucleotides read TGTGCCAGCAGGACAGAGCGCTCCCGCTACACCTTC.

The table lists this clone with a few counts. J is TRBJ1-5 and V is TRBV6-5; D unclear. Between the trimmed V and J ends, which lost 6 bases and 0 bases, there was a span of 12 bases. Germline V lookup: CDR1 MNHEY, CDR2 SVGAGI. CDR3 length: 15 residues. CDR3 loop: CASRIKSGSNQPQHF. DNA of the CDR3: TGTGCCAGCAGAATCAAATCGGGTAGCAATCAGCCCCAGCATTTT.

The V call is TRBV4-2, the J call TRBJ1-1, with 8 bases that match TRBD1. The germline CDR1 and CDR2 sequences are LGHNA and YNFKEQ. This CDR3 is built from 15 residues. Trimming cost V 4 bases and J 4 bases; bases outside gene matches: 8. This CDR3 reads CASSPLDRAGTEAFF. The CDR3 DNA follows: TGTGCCAGCAGCCCCCTGGACAGGGCTGGCACTGAAGCTTTCTTT.

The V call is TRBV5-1, the J call TRBJ1-1; TRBD1 matches at 9 bases. Germline V lookup: CDR1 SGHRS, CDR2 YFSETQ. V trimming: 0 bases; J trimming: 3 bases; junction bases outside the gene matches: 3. The CDR3 loop spans 15 amino acids. As DNA, the CDR3 is TGCGCCAGCAGCTTGGGGGGACAGGGTTACACTGAAGCTTTCTTT. This translates into CASSLGGQGYTEAFF.

This chain links TRBV7-2 with TRBJ2-7; TRBD2 matches 13 bases. The CDR3 spans 14 residues. Germline CDR1 and CDR2: SGHTA and FQGNSA. J was trimmed by 7 bases and V by 4 bases; bases with no gene match: 4. The CDR3 sequence: CASSYGLAGEEQYF. The CDR3 DNA follows: TGTGCCAGCAGCTACGGACTAGCGGGGGAAGAGCAGTACTTC.